This entry is about one T cell receptor (beta chain). Seattle's enrolled individuals joined amid active infection and were then monitored longitudinally. In the authors' methods: Reference gene primer amplification yielded estimated nucleated cell counts. Using immunoSEQ multiplex PCR, the repertoire was profiled, and TCRdb retains in-frame clones only, with some absent. The V and J calls and clone size come from that table; D and trimming were worked out from the DNA. The sample includes around 100,000 clones, 70% to 90% of them seen just once. The entry originates in a study of blood T cell repertoires in COVID-19. Study-level background: The study drew acute and convalescent COVID-19 samples from the United States, Italy and Spain. Sample material is recorded as cDNA or gDNA derived from T cells, B-cell-depleted T cells, or PBMCs.

This receptor was taken from a man between 45 and 60 years old with COVID-19, enrolled during active disease. The specimen sequenced was peripheral blood.

DNA for the CDR3: TGTGCCAGCAGACCGGGACTAGCGGGGGGGCTGGACACCGGGGAGCTGTTTTTT. Protein: CASRPGLAGGLDTGELFF. The chain joins TRBV5-4 to TRBJ2-2; 16 bases agree with TRBD2. With V trimmed by 5 bases and J by 3 bases, 7 bases remained unmatched. This CDR3 has 18 amino acids. From germline, CDR1 is SGHNT and CDR2 YYREEE (reference sequence).